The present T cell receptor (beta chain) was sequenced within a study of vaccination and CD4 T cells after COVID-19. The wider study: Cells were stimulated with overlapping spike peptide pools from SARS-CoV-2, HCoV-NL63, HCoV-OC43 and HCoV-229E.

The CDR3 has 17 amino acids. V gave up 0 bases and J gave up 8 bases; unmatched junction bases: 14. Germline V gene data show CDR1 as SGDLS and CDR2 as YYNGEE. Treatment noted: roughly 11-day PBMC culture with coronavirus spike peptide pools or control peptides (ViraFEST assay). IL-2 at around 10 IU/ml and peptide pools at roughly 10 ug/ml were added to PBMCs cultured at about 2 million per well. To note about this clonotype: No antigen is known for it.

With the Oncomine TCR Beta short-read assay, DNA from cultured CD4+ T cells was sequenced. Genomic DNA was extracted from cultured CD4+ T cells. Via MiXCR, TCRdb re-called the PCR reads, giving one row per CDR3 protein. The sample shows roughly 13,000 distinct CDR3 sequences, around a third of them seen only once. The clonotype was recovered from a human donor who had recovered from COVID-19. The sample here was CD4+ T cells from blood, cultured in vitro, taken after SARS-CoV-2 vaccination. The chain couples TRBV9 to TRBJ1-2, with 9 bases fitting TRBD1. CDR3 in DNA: TGTGCCAGCAGCGTAGACGAGTGGAGGACAGGGGATCGCGGCTACACCTTC. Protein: CASSVDEWRTGDRGYTF.